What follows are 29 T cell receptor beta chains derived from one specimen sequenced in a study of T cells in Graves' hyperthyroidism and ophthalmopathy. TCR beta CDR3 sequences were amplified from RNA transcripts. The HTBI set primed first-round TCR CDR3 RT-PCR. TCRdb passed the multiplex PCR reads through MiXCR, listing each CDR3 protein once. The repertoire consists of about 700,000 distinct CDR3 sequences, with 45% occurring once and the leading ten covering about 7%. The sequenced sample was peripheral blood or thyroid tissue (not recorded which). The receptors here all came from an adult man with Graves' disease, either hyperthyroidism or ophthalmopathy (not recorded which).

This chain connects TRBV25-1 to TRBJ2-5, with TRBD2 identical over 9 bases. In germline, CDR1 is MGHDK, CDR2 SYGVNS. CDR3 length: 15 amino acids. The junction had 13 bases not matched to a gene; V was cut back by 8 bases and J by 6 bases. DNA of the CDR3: TGTGCCAGCGTTGGGATAGCGGGAGTCGGCCAGACCCAGTACTTC. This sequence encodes CASVGIAGVGQTQYF.

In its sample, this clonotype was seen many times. The CDR3 here is CASTTGDSGYTF. The CDR3 DNA is TGTGCCAGCACCACCGGGGACAGCGGCTACACCTTC. This chain connects TRBV7-9 to TRBJ1-2; 7 bases map to TRBD1. Germline assignment: CDR1 SEHNR and CDR2 FQNEAQ (reference sequence). This CDR3 contains 12 residues. V gave up 7 bases and J gave up 8 bases; unmatched junction bases: 7. The whole variable domain, remainder taken from reference TRBV7-9 and TRBJ1-2, is DTGVSQNPRHKITKRGQNVTFRCDPISEHNRLYWYRQTLGQGPEFLTYFQNEAQLEKSRLLSDRFSAERPKGSFSTLEIQRTEQGDSAMYLCASTTGDSGYTFGSGTRLTVV.

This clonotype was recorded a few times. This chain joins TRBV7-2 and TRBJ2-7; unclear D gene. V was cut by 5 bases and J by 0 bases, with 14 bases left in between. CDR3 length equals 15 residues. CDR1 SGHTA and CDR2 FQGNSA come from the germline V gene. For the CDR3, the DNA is TGTGCCAGCAGCCAATTTAAGACGAGCTCCTACGAGCAGTACTTC. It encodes CASSQFKTSSYEQYF.

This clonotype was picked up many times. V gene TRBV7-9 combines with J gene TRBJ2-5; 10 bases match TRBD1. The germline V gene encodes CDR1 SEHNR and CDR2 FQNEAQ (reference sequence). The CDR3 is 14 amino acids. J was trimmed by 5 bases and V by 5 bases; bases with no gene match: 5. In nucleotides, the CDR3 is TGTGCCAGCAGCCTGGGACAGGGGTACGAGACCCAGTACTTC. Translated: CASSLGQGYETQYF.

CDR3: CSARALGQETQYF. The CDR3 DNA is TGCAGTGCTAGGGCCCTGGGACAAGAGACCCAGTACTTC. The chain combines TRBV20-1 with TRBJ2-5; D ambiguous. With 3 bases removed from V and 2 bases from J, the gap between germline ends came to 10 bases. There are 13 residues in the CDR3. Germline assignment: CDR1 DFQATT and CDR2 SNEGSKA (reference sequence).

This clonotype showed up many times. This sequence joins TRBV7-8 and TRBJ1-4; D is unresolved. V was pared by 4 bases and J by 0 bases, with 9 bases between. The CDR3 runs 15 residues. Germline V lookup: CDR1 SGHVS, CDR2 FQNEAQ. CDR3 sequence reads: CASSSYSATNEKLFF. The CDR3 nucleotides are TGTGCCAGCAGCTCGTACAGTGCAACTAATGAAAAACTGTTTTTT.

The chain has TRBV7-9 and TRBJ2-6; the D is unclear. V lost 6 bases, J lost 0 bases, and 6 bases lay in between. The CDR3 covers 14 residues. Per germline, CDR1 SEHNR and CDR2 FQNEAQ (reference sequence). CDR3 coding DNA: TGTGCCAGCAGGACCTACTCTGGGGCCAACGTCCTGACTTTC. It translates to CASRTYSGANVLTF. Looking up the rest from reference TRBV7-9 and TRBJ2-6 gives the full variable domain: DTGVSQNPRHKITKRGQNVTFRCDPISEHNRLYWYRQTLGQGPEFLTYFQNEAQLEKSRLLSDRFSAERPKGSFSTLEIQRTEQGDSAMYLCASRTYSGANVLTFGAGSRLTVL.

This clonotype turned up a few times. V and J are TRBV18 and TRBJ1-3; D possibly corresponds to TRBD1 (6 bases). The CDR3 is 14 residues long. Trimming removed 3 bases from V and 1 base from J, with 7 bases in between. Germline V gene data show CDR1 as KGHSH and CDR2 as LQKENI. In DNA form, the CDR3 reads TGTGCCAGCTCACCCGGGACATCTGGAAACACCATATATTTT. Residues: CASSPGTSGNTIYF.

The CDR3 loop is CASRGYENSNQPQHF. For the CDR3, the DNA is TGTGCCAGCAGGGGGTACGAAAATAGCAATCAGCCCCAGCATTTT. The genes are TRBV25-1 and TRBJ1-5; D unclear. Germline V gene lookup returns CDR1 MGHDK and CDR2 SYGVNS. CDR3 length: 15 amino acids. V shed 6 bases and J shed 0 bases, with 12 bases lying between them.

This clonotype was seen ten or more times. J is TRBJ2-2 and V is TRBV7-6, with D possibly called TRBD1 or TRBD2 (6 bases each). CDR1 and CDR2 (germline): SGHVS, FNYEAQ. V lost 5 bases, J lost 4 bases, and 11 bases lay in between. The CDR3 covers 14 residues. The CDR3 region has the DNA TGTGCCAGCAGCAGGGGGACTGGCACCGGGGAGCTGTTTTTT. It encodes CASSRGTGTGELFF.

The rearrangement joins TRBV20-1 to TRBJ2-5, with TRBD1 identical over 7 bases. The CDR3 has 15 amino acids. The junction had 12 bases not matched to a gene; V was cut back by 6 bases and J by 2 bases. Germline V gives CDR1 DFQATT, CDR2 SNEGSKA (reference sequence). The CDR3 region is CSARQGGRRQETQYF. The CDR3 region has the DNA TGCAGTGCAAGACAGGGTGGGCGTCGACAAGAGACCCAGTACTTC.

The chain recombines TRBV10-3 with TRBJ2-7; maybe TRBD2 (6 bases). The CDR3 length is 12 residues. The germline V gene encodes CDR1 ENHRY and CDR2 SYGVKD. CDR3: CARVGGANEQYF. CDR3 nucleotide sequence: TGTGCTAGGGTAGGCGGGGCGAACGAGCAGTACTTC.

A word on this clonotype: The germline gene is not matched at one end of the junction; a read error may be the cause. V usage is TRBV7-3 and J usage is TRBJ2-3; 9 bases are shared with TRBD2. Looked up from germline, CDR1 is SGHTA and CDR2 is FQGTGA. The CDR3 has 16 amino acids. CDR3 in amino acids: CASSSTPNIAGDMQYF. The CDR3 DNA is TGTGCCAGCAGCTCCACCCCAAATATAGCGGGAGATATGCAGTATTTT. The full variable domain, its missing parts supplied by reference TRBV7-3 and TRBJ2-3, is GAGVSQTPSNKVTEKGKYVELRCDPISGHTALYWYRQSLGQGPEFLIYFQGTGAADDSGLPNDRFFAVRPEGSVSTLKIQRTERGDSAVYLCASSSTPNIAGDMQYFGPGTRLTVL.

The CDR3 loop is CASTNQGGTGELFF. The CDR3 nucleotides are TGTGCCAGCACCAACCAAGGGGGAACCGGGGAGCTGTTTTTT. The genes are TRBV10-3 and TRBJ2-2; perhaps TRBD1 as D (6 bases). Trimming shortened V by 10 bases and J by 5 bases, and 17 bases separated the two germline ends. Germline-derived CDR1 and CDR2 are ENHRY and SYGVKD. The CDR3 contains 14 residues.

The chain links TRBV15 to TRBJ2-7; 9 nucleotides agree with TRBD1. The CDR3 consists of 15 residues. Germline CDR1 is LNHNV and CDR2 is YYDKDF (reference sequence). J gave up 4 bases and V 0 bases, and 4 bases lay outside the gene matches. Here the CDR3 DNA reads TGTGCCACCAGCAGAGATCAGACAGGGGGTTACGAGCAGTACTTC. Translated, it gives CATSRDQTGGYEQYF. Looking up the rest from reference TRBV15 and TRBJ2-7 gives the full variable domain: DAMVIQNPRYQVTQFGKPVTLSCSQTLNHNVMYWYQQKSSQAPKLLFHYYDKDFNNEADTPDNFQSRRPNTSFCFLDIRSPGLGDTAMYLCATSRDQTGGYEQYFGPGTRLTVT.

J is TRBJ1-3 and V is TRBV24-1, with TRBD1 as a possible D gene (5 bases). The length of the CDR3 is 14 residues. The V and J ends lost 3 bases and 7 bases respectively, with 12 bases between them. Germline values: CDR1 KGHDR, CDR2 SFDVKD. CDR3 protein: CATSDPRGRNTIYF. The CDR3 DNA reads TGTGCCACCAGTGATCCCCGGGGACGGAACACCATATATTTT.

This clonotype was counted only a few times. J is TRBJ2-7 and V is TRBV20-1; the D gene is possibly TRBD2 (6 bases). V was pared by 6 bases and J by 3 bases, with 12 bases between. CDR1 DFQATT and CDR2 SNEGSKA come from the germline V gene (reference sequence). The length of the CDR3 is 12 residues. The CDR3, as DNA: TGCAGTGCGCGGGATTTCAACTACGAGCAGTACTTC. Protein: CSARDFNYEQYF.

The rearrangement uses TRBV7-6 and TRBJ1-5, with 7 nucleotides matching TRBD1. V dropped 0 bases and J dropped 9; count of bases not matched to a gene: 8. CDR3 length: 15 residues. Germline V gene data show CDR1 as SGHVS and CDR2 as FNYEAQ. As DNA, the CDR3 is TGTGCCAGCAGCTTAGCCAGGGGGGCCAACCGGCCCCAGCATTTT. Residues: CASSLARGANRPQHF.

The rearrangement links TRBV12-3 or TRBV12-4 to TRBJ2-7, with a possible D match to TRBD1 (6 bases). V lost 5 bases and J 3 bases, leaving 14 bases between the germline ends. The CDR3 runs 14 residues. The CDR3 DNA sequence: TGTGCCAGCAGTGAACCGGGACACGGCTACGAGCAGTACTTC. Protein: CASSEPGHGYEQYF.

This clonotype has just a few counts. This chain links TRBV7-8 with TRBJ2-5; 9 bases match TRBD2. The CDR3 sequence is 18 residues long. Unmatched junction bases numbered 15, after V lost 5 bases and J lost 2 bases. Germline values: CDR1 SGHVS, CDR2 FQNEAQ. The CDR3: CASSPEGGLAGRQETQYF. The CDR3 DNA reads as TGTGCCAGCAGCCCAGAGGGGGGGCTAGCGGGACGGCAAGAGACCCAGTACTTC.

The DNA of the CDR3 is TGTGCCAGCACCGAGGGCCTCATCACTGAAGCTTTCTTT. This sequence encodes CASTEGLITEAFF. The rearrangement uses TRBV13 and TRBJ1-1; D is unresolved. Germline CDR1 PRHDT, CDR2 FYEKMQ (reference sequence). Trimming stripped 7 bases from V and 4 bases from J, with 13 bases between. This CDR3 contains 13 residues.

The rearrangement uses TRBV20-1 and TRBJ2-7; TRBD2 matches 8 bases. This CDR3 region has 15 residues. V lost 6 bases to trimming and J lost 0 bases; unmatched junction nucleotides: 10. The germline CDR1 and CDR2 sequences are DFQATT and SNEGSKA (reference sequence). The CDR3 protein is CSAGSTGGRSYEQYF. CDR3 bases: TGCAGTGCGGGTTCGACGGGGGGGCGCTCCTACGAGCAGTACTTC.

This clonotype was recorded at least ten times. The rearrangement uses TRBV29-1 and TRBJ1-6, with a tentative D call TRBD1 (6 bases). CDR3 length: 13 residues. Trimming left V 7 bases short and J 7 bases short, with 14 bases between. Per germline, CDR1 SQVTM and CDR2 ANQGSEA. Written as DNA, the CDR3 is TGCAGCGCGTTAGGGGGAAAAAATTCACCCCTCCACTTT. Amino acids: CSALGGKNSPLHF.

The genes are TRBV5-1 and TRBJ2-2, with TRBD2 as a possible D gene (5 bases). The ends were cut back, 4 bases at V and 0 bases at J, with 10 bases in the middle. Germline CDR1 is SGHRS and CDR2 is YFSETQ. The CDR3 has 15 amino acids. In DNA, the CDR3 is TGCGCCAGCAGCCCTCGGGGTGCGAACACCGGGGAGCTGTTTTTT. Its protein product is CASSPRGANTGELFF.

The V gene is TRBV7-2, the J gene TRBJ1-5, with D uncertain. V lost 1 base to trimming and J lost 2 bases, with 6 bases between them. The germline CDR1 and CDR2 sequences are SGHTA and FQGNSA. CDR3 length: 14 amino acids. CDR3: CASSLDQGNQPQHF. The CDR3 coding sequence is TGTGCCAGCAGCTTAGATCAGGGCAATCAGCCCCAGCATTTT.

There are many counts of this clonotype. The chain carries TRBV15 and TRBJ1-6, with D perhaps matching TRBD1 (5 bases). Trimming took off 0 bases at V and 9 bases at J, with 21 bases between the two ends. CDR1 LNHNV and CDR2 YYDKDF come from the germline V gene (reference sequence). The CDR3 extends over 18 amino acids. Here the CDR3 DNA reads TGTGCCACCAGCAGAGATGTTTCAGGGCAAACCTTGGTTTCACCCCTCCACTTT. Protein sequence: CATSRDVSGQTLVSPLHF.

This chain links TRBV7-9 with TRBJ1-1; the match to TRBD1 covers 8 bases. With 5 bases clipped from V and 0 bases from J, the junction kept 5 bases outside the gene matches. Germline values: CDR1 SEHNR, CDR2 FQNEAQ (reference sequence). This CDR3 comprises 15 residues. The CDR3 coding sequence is TGTGCCAGCAGCCCGGACAGGGTGATGAACACTGAAGCTTTCTTT. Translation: CASSPDRVMNTEAFF.

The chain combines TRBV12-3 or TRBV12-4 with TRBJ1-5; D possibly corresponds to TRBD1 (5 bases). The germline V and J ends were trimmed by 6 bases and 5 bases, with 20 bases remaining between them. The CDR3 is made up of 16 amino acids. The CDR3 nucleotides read TGTGCCAGCAGCCCATGGGGCGGCTGGTCTGATCAGCCCCAGCATTTT. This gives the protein CASSPWGGWSDQPQHF.

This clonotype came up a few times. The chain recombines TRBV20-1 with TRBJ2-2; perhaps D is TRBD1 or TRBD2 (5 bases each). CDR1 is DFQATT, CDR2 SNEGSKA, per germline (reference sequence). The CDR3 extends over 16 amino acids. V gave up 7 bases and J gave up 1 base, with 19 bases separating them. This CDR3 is CSVFPPGRQNTGELFF. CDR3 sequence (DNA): TGCAGTGTTTTCCCTCCGGGACGGCAGAACACCGGGGAGCTGTTTTTT.